This T cell receptor (beta chain) is drawn from a study of cytomegalovirus exposure and HLA in healthy donors. Overall study: In an earlier analysis, around 120 million unique TCR beta sequences were found from some 180 million T cells.

Donors consisted of healthy bone marrow donors. Note on this clone: The antigen is not known.

Study-wide results and caveats: A later analysis showed HLA-associated TCR beta chains outstripping equally common others in clonal expansion.

The primer mix had 60 Vbeta and 13 Jbeta primers. Produced via immunoSEQ multiplex PCR; TCRdb's table is partial and in-frame only. This table has around 100,000 clones, 76% appearing once. V was cut by 0 bases and J by 1 base, with 13 bases left in between. Germline V lookup: CDR1 SGHVS, CDR2 FQNEAQ. The CDR3 contains 17 residues. Sequencing was done on a sample of PBMCs. V and J are TRBV7-8 and TRBJ1-5; possible D gene TRBD1, 5 bases. This sequence was found in a woman aged 55-75 years in good health and CMV-seropositive. CDR3 nucleotides: TGTGCCAGCAGCTTAGCGGGGGGGGGAAAGAGCAATCAGCCCCAGCATTTT. As protein: CASSLAGGGKSNQPQHF. The whole variable domain, filled in from reference TRBV7-8 and TRBJ1-5, reads GAGVSQSPRYKVAKRGQDVALRCDPISGHVSLFWYQQALGQGPEFLTYFQNEAQLDKSGLPSDRFFAERPEGSVSTLKIQRTQQEDSAVYLCASSLAGGGKSNQPQHFGDGTRLSIL.